This entry lists 7 T cell receptor beta chains sequenced from one sample in a study of cytomegalovirus exposure and HLA in healthy donors. The PCR employed 60 Vbeta primers together with 13 Jbeta primers. Sequencing was performed with immunoSEQ multiplex PCR; in TCRdb, only in-frame clones are kept and a portion is missing. Of roughly 100,000 clones in the sample, 83% were seen once. The source material was PBMCs. The receptors originated from a man younger than 30 in good health and CMV-seronegative.

The CDR3 DNA follows: TGTGCCAGCAGTTACTTTGGGGGGACCTACAATGAGCAGTTCTTC. Translating gives CASSYFGGTYNEQFF. The chain combines TRBV6-5 with TRBJ2-1, with D perhaps matching TRBD2 (6 bases). The CDR3 covers 15 residues. The V gene's germline CDR1 is MNHEY and CDR2 SVGAGI. Deletions cut 1 base from V and 2 bases from J, with 9 bases between.

This chain uses TRBV19 with TRBJ2-6; TRBD1 matches at 8 bases. This CDR3 is 17 amino acids long. Germline V lookup: CDR1 LNHDA, CDR2 SQIVND (reference sequence). The J segment lost 2 bases and the V segment lost 10 bases, leaving 13 bases of the junction unmatched. CDR3 protein: CATLFPPGGAGANVLTF. CDR3 bases: TGTGCCACACTATTCCCACCAGGGGGCGCTGGGGCCAACGTCCTGACTTTC.

This clone was observed a single time. This chain links TRBV7-2 with TRBJ2-3; 8 bases fit TRBD2. The V and J ends lost 4 bases and 3 bases, in that order; junction bases with no gene match: 15. This CDR3 is 18 amino acids long. In germline, CDR1 is SGHTA, CDR2 FQGNSA. CDR3 region: CASSSEGHGAGATDTQYF. CDR3 bases: TGTGCCAGCAGCTCTGAAGGTCATGGAGCGGGAGCAACAGATACGCAGTATTTT.

The genes are TRBV28 and TRBJ2-7; 10 nucleotides line up with TRBD1. After removal of 6 bases from V and 4 bases from J, the junction contained 6 bases not matched to a gene. The CDR3 sequence is 14 residues long. The germline CDR1 and CDR2 sequences are MDHEN and SYDVKM. In DNA, the CDR3 is TGTGCCAGCAGCCCGACAGGGGGCAGGTACGAGCAGTACTTC. Amino acid sequence: CASSPTGGRYEQYF.

The DNA for the CDR3 is TGTGCCAGCTCCCGGACTGACAGGGGTGAGCAGTTCTTC. As protein: CASSRTDRGEQFF. The genes are TRBV18 and TRBJ2-1; 8 bases are shared with TRBD1. Germline V gene sequence: CDR1 KGHSH, CDR2 LQKENI. This CDR3 has 13 residues. V trimming: 6 bases; J trimming: 9 bases; junction bases outside the gene matches: 7.

This clone was seen a single time. This sequence joins TRBV4-3 and TRBJ1-3, with TRBD1 identical over 8 bases. The CDR3 spans 16 residues. In germline, CDR1 is LGHNA, CDR2 YSLEER. The J segment lost 0 bases and the V segment lost 2 bases, leaving 3 bases of the junction unmatched. In DNA, the CDR3 is TGCGCCAGCAGCCAACCGGGACAGGACTCTGGAAACACCATATATTTT. Translating it yields CASSQPGQDSGNTIYF.

This clone showed up just a few times. The V gene is TRBV6-6, the J gene TRBJ2-1; no definite D call. Trimming removed 2 bases from V and 5 bases from J, with 16 bases in between. The CDR3 totals 16 residues. Germline V gives CDR1 MNHNY, CDR2 SVGAGI (reference sequence). The CDR3 nucleotides are TGTGCCAGCAGTTACATTGTGAGGAACCGACACAATGAGCAGTTCTTC. Translated, it gives CASSYIVRNRHNEQFF.